The sequence of this T cell receptor (beta chain) was determined in a study of shared clonotypes between healthy human individuals. This clone occurred a few times. Antigen unknown. Positively selected for CCR7, the CD45RO-negative cells used as naive CD8 cells excluded terminally differentiated effector memory CD45RA+ cells. Repertoires were generated with immunoSEQ multiplex PCR, while TCRdb's copy carries only in-frame clones and drops some. The table includes about 2,200,000 clones, just over 90% detected once. Looked up from germline, CDR1 is WSHSY and CDR2 is SAAADI. V shed 8 bases and J shed 7 bases, with 8 bases lying between them. The CDR3 loop spans 11 amino acids. Study-wide results and limits: Investigators expected sequencing depth to affect clonotype sharing among donors. Researchers found naive subsets generally carried larger estimated richness than memory subsets.

V gene TRBV10-2 combines with J gene TRBJ2-2; D remains ambiguous. Material: naive CD8+ T cells from PBMCs. This receptor was obtained from a man aged 18-30 years in good health. Some clones in this sample may be carry-over from other donors' samples. CDR3 in DNA: TGCGCCAGCTCCTATTTCGGGGAGCTGTTTTTT. It encodes CASSYFGELFF.